This TCR beta chain was profiled in a study of Graves' ophthalmopathy and Graves' hyperthyroidism. General study points: Discriminating ophthalmopathy from stable hyperthyroidism, a 13-signature model attained a sensitivity of about 89% and a specificity of about 81%. At about 69% sensitivity and 72% to 75% specificity, the model predicted progression of the ophthalmopathy.

The authors defined stable hyperthyroidism as no ophthalmopathy within 18 months of follow-up. Enrollment excluded any patients with other autoimmune diseases, uncontrolled infections, pregnancy or lactation. This CDR3 is built from 14 residues. CDR1 is KGHDR and CDR2 is SFDVKD in the germline V gene. J was trimmed by 5 bases and V by 7 bases; bases with no gene match: 6. Transcripts of RNA were the source for amplifying TCR beta CDR3 regions. First-round RT-PCR relied on HTBI primers, and a second-round multiplex PCR came next. From the multiplex PCR reads, TCRdb called clonotypes with MiXCR, one entry per CDR3 protein. Of just over 600,000 distinct CDR3 sequences detected, approximately 21% appear once; the ten largest clones hold 7.1%. This clonotype was detected a few times. The antigen is undetermined.

The sample was peripheral blood. This TCR was recovered from a woman between 18 and 30 years old with stable Graves' hyperthyroidism. Some clones in this sample may be carry-over from other donors' samples. The chain is built from TRBV24-1 and TRBJ2-3, with 9 bases fitting TRBD2. The CDR3 region has the DNA TGTGCCACCAGGGCTAGCGGGGCACGAGATACGCAGTATTTT. It is translated as CATRASGARDTQYF.